The 21 T cell receptor beta chains below were found in one sample sequenced in a study of blood T cell repertoires in COVID-19 (dated by TCRdb to between 2020 and 2021). The library was obtained by the immunoSEQ multiplex PCR assay. TCRdb provides this immuneACCESS table in a form limited to in-frame rearrangements. Some clones are lacking; in checked studies, under half of them reflect an unresolved V gene, and why the rest are absent is not known. Within this sample are over 200,000 clones, with more than 75% of them counted one time only. Over 4.5% of the sample rests with the top ten. The sequencing input was peripheral blood. The source is an elderly man with acute or convalescent COVID-19.

The chain is built from TRBV29-1 and TRBJ2-7; 8 bases align to TRBD1. Unmatched junction bases numbered 6, after V lost 5 bases and J lost 6 bases. CDR1 is SQVTM, CDR2 ANQGSEA, per germline. This CDR3 comprises 12 residues. For the CDR3, the DNA is TGCAGCGTTTGGGCAGGGGGCGGCGAGCAGTACTTC. Protein product: CSVWAGGGEQYF.

The chain is built from TRBV6-5 and TRBJ1-1; 7 nucleotides agree with TRBD1. The germline V gene has CDR1 MNHEY and CDR2 SVGAGI. J lost 4 bases, V lost 6 bases, and 5 bases had no gene match. The CDR3 extends over 13 amino acids. Here the CDR3 DNA reads TGTGCCAGCAGCGCCACAGGGGCCACTGAAGCTTTCTTT. Amino acids: CASSATGATEAFF.

This clone has only a few counts. The chain uses TRBV28 and TRBJ1-2; weak D call: TRBD1 (5 bases). Per the germline V gene, CDR1 is MDHEN and CDR2 is SYDVKM. The V end lost 1 base, the J end lost 5 bases, and 11 bases lay between the germline ends. This CDR3 has 14 residues. The CDR3 protein is CASSLLGLPYGYTF. The CDR3 DNA follows: TGTGCCAGCAGTTTATTGGGACTCCCTTATGGCTACACCTTC.

This clone was recorded once. This chain joins TRBV6-2 or TRBV6-3 and TRBJ2-3; 10 bases are a match to TRBD2. The length of the CDR3 is 17 residues. The trim removed 6 bases at V and 3 bases at J, leaving 12 bases unmatched. From germline, CDR1 is MNHEY and CDR2 SVGEGT. The CDR3 nucleotides read TGTGCCAGCAGCTCCGGGACTAGCGCCTTGGGGACAGATACGCAGTATTTT. Translated, it gives CASSSGTSALGTDTQYF.

V gene TRBV5-1 combines with J gene TRBJ2-3; the match to TRBD1 covers 8 bases. The germline V gene encodes CDR1 SGHRS and CDR2 YFSETQ. The CDR3 has 15 amino acids. The junction had 5 bases not matched to a gene; V was cut back by 0 bases and J by 5 bases. The CDR3 loop is CASSLASTGVDTQYF. CDR3 in DNA: TGCGCCAGCAGCTTGGCATCGACAGGGGTAGATACGCAGTATTTT.

The J gene is TRBJ1-5, the V gene TRBV6-5, with unresolved D. The V gene lost 7 bases and the J gene lost 6 bases, with 10 bases spanning the gap. CDR3 length: 12 residues. Germline assignment: CDR1 MNHEY and CDR2 SVGAGI. CDR3: CASTEGFQPQHF. CDR3 DNA: TGTGCCAGCACAGAGGGTTTTCAGCCCCAGCATTTT.

The CDR3 reads CASSYPPGQSSGRANEQFF. The CDR3 region has the DNA TGTGCCAGCAGTTACCCCCCGGGACAGTCTAGCGGGAGGGCTAATGAGCAGTTCTTC. The V and J genes are TRBV5-6 and TRBJ2-1; 12 bases map to TRBD2. V lost 5 bases to trimming and J lost 7 bases; unmatched junction nucleotides: 19. From germline, CDR1 is SGHDT and CDR2 YYEEEE. This CDR3 contains 19 residues. Combining the CDR3 with reference TRBV5-6 and TRBJ2-1 gives the whole variable domain DAGVTQSPTHLIKTRGQQVTLRCSPKSGHDTVSWYQQALGQGPQFIFQYYEEEERQRGNFPDRFSGHQFPNYSSELNVNALLLGDSALYLCASSYPPGQSSGRANEQFFGPGTRLTVL.

This sequence joins TRBV27 and TRBJ2-7, with a tentative D call TRBD1 (5 bases). V was clipped by 4 bases and J by 0 bases, with 10 bases between them. Per germline, CDR1 MNHEY and CDR2 SMNVEV (reference sequence). CDR3 size: 14 residues. In nucleotides, the CDR3 is TGTGCCAGCAGTTCCCGGACATTCTCCTACGAGCAGTACTTC. Protein sequence: CASSSRTFSYEQYF.

This sequence joins TRBV10-3 and TRBJ2-7, with 9 nucleotides matching TRBD2. CDR3 length: 13 amino acids. Germline V gene sequence: CDR1 ENHRY, CDR2 SYGVKD. Germline trimming cut 10 bases from V and 6 bases from J; bases unmatched to any gene: 10. CDR3 loop: CATRASGAIEQYV. CDR3 coding DNA: TGTGCCACCAGGGCTAGCGGGGCCATCGAGCAGTACGTC.

The chain employs TRBV19 and TRBJ1-1, with 8 bases that match TRBD1. Germline CDR1 reads LNHDA; CDR2 reads SQIVND (reference sequence). The V segment lost 4 bases and the J segment 4 bases; nucleotides outside the gene matches: 8. This CDR3 spans 15 amino acids. CDR3 nucleotides: TGTGCCAGTAGTACCTCAGGGGGCTGGGGCACTGAAGCTTTCTTT. Translated, it gives CASSTSGGWGTEAFF.

This clone was counted a few times. The chain carries TRBV5-1 and TRBJ2-7, with 12 positions matching TRBD2. Germline lookup yields CDR1 SGHRS and CDR2 YFSETQ. The V gene end was trimmed by 5 bases and the J gene end by 5 bases; junction bases not matched to a gene: 5. This CDR3 region has 14 residues. CDR3 coding DNA: TGCGCCAGCAGAAAGACTAGCGGGAGCCACGAGCAGTACTTC. Translation: CASRKTSGSHEQYF.

The chain recombines TRBV5-4 with TRBJ2-1, with TRBD2 identical over 16 bases. CDR1 and CDR2 from the germline V gene are SGHNT and YYREEE (reference sequence). The V gene end was trimmed by 0 bases and the J gene end by 7 bases; junction bases not matched to a gene: 4. There are 17 residues in the CDR3. The CDR3 protein is CASSLAAGLAGGNEQFF. The CDR3 coding sequence is TGTGCCAGCAGCTTGGCCGCGGGACTAGCGGGAGGGAATGAGCAGTTCTTC.

This chain joins TRBV19 and TRBJ2-7, with a tentative D call TRBD1 (6 bases). The germline gives CDR1 LNHDA, CDR2 SQIVND (reference sequence). V dropped 5 bases and J dropped 0 bases, with 20 bases sitting between them. This CDR3 has 17 amino acids. For the CDR3, the DNA is TGTGCCAGTAGTCGAACCTCCGGCCGGACAGACTCCTACGAGCAGTACGTC. Protein sequence: CASSRTSGRTDSYEQYV.

The chain combines TRBV12-2 with TRBJ2-7; TRBD1 reflects the table's D call only, with no check against the DNA. TRBV12-2 is noted as a pseudogene. This CDR3 comprises 14 residues. The CDR3 reads CASRPVGHSYEQYF. The CDR3, as DNA: TGTGCAAGTCGCCCCGTTGGGCACTCCTACGAGCAGTACTTC.

This clone was picked up one time. V usage is TRBV9 and J usage is TRBJ2-4; D is ambiguous. V lost 4 bases, J lost 0 bases, and 11 bases lay in between. CDR3 length: 15 amino acids. Germline V gene data show CDR1 as SGDLS and CDR2 as YYNGEE. CDR3 DNA: TGTGCCAGCAGCCCAACTGCCTTAGCCAAAAACATTCAGTACTTC. It yields the protein CASSPTALAKNIQYF.

The CDR3 DNA reads TGTGCCATCAGTGAACAGACCCCCAGCGAGCAGTACTTC. Protein sequence: CAISEQTPSEQYF. The V gene is TRBV10-3, the J gene TRBJ2-7, with unresolved D. Germline CDR1 ENHRY, CDR2 SYGVKD. The CDR3 runs 13 residues. V was clipped by 3 bases and J by 6 bases, with 12 bases between them.

This clone was picked up a small number of times. The genes are TRBV12-3 or TRBV12-4 and TRBJ1-2, with 7 bases matching TRBD1. This CDR3 is 13 amino acids long. The trim removed 2 bases at V and 8 bases at J, leaving 5 bases unmatched. This CDR3 reads CASSLSQGWGYTF. In DNA form, the CDR3 reads TGTGCCAGCAGTTTATCACAGGGGTGGGGCTACACCTTC.

The chain combines TRBV6-2 or TRBV6-3 with TRBJ2-3, with a tentative D call TRBD2 (5 bases). CDR1 MNHEY and CDR2 SVGEGT come from the germline V gene. V lost 5 bases to trimming and J lost 9 bases, with 12 bases between them. The CDR3 runs 12 residues. The CDR3 region has the DNA TGTGCCAGCAGTCAACTAGTGAGGACGCAGTATTTT. Its translation: CASSQLVRTQYF.

The chain is built from TRBV30 and TRBJ1-1; no reliable D call. There are 12 residues in the CDR3. With 4 bases removed from V and 4 bases from J, the gap between germline ends came to 10 bases. Germline V lookup: CDR1 GTSNPN, CDR2 SVGIG (reference sequence). CDR3 sequence (DNA): TGTGCCTGGAACCCCGGGAGCACTGAAGCTTTCTTT. Its translation is CAWNPGSTEAFF.

This sequence joins TRBV21-1 and TRBJ1-1; the D segment call TRBD1 is taken from the table without a DNA check. TRBV21-1 is classified as a pseudogene. The CDR3 is made up of 15 amino acids. CDR3 in DNA: TGTGCCAGCAGGGGGGCCCGGATTAGGGACACTGAAGCTTTCTTT. Translating gives CASRGARIRDTEAFF.

The chain joins TRBV4-3 to TRBJ1-1; a weak D match, TRBD1 (5 bases). With 0 bases removed from V and 4 bases from J, the gap between germline ends came to 12 bases. Germline values: CDR1 LGHNA, CDR2 YSLEER. The length of the CDR3 is 15 residues. CDR3 DNA: TGCGCCAGCAGCCAAGAAGGGGTAGGGCCCACTGAAGCTTTCTTT. This translates into CASSQEGVGPTEAFF.